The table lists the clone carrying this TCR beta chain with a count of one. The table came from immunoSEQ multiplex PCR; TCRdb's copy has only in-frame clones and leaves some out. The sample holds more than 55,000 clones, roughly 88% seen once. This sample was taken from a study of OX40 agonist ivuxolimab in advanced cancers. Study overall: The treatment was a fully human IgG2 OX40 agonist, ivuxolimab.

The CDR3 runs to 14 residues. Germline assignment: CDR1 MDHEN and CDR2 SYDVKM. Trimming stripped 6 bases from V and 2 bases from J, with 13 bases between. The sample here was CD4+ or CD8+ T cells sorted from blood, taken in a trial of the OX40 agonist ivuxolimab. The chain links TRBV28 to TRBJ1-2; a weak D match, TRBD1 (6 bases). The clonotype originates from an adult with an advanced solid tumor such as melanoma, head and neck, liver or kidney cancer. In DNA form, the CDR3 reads TGTGCCAGCAGGTCCGGGACAACAAACTATGGCTACACCTTC. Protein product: CASRSGTTNYGYTF.